Listed below are T cell receptor beta chains from one sample, sequenced in a study of Tregs in tolerant kidney transplant recipients. Repertoires were generated with immunoSEQ multiplex PCR, while TCRdb's copy carries only in-frame clones and drops some. The sample has about 46,000 clones, less than 95% seen once. The sample was Tregs from blood. All receptors come from a human donor in good health. The CDR3 runs from the conserved cysteine through the conserved F or W. A D gene is named only where the DNA matches it firmly. For some rows the clone size is stated as once, few or many, or as a class when expanded; others skip it.

V gene	D gene	clone size	J gene	CDR3 DNA	CDR3 protein
TRBV5-4	NA	NA	TRBJ2-5	TGTGCCAGCAGCTTGAAGGGGGGCGCAGCAGGGACCCAGTACTTC	CASSLKGGAAGTQYF
TRBV6-5	NA	NA	TRBJ1-5	TGTGCCAGCGGAACCCAGTGGGATCAGCCCCAGCATTTT	CASGTQWDQPQHF
TRBV5-1	TRBD1	NA	TRBJ1-4	TGCGCCAGCAGCTTGTGGGGACAGCCTAATGAAAAACTGTTTTTT	CASSLWGQPNEKLFF
TRBV10-2	NA	NA	TRBJ2-7	TGCGCCAGCGGAAGGGCGACAGGAGCCTACGAGCAGTACTTC	CASGRATGAYEQYF
TRBV6-5	NA	NA	TRBJ1-5	TGTGCCAGCAGTCCCCTGGGCAATCAGCCCCAGCATTTT	CASSPLGNQPQHF
TRBV2	NA	NA	TRBJ2-7	TGTGCCAGCAGTGAAGAATCGGGGCAGGAGCAGTACTTC	CASSEESGQEQYF
TRBV5-1	NA	NA	TRBJ2-1	TGCGCCAGCAGCTTGGCCAGAGGGGAGAATGAGCAGTTCTTC	CASSLARGENEQFF
TRBV18	NA	NA	TRBJ1-2	TGTGCCAGTTCTCAGGACCACTCGGCCTATGGCTACACCTTC	CASSQDHSAYGYTF
TRBV19	NA	NA	TRBJ1-6	TGTGCCTCCCGGGGCCAGGCCTTTGATTCACCCCTCCACTTT	CASRGQAFDSPLHF
TRBV18	TRBD1	NA	TRBJ1-4	TGTGCCAGCTCACCGACCCTGACAGGGACTAATGAAAAACTGTTTTTT	CASSPTLTGTNEKLFF
TRBV7-9	NA	NA	TRBJ2-5	TGTGCCAGCAGCTTTTATGGGTTTTCAGAGACCCAGTACTTC	CASSFYGFSETQYF
TRBV27	TRBD1	NA	TRBJ2-5	TGTGCCAGCAGTTTCGGTCAGGGGGATGCAAAGACCCAGTACTTC	CASSFGQGDAKTQYF
TRBV6-5	NA	NA	TRBJ2-7	TGTGCCACTACAGGGAACTACGAGCAGTACTTC	CATTGNYEQYF
TRBV11-3	NA	few	TRBJ1-2	TGTGCCAGCAGCCCAGGACGTCCCACTAAGTGGGGCTACACCTTC	CASSPGRPTKWGYTF
TRBV5-1	NA	once	TRBJ2-1	TGCGCCAGCAGACTCGACAGCCGCTCCTACAATGAGCAGTTCTTC	CASRLDSRSYNEQFF
TRBV5-1	TRBD2	NA	TRBJ2-3	TGCGCTAGCAGCGGGGACTGGTTTACGCAGTATTTT	CASSGDWFTQYF
TRBV6-4	TRBD2	NA	TRBJ2-3	TGTGCCAGCAGTGATCATAGCGGGAGTGCAGATACGCAGTATTTT	CASSDHSGSADTQYF
TRBV16	NA	NA	TRBJ1-3	TGTGCCAGCAGCCTCCGTTACCAGGGCTCTGGAAACACCATATATTTT	CASSLRYQGSGNTIYF
TRBV30	TRBD2	NA	TRBJ2-3	TGTGCCTGGAGCGGCGGGGGACGACTTTATACGCAGTATTTT	CAWSGGGRLYTQYF
TRBV2	NA	NA	TRBJ2-7	TGTGCCAGCAGTGAACGCGGTTACGAGCAGTACTTC	CASSERGYEQYF
TRBV7-2	NA	NA	TRBJ1-5	TGTGCCAGCAGCTTAGCTGGGTCTGTGTGGCCCCAGCATTTT	CASSLAGSVWPQHF
TRBV9	NA	NA	TRBJ2-3	TGTGCCAGCAGCGTAGCTCAGGAGGGAGGCACAGATACGCAGTATTTT	CASSVAQEGGTDTQYF
TRBV2	TRBD2	NA	TRBJ2-3	TGTGCCAGCAGTGAAGCCCTCCCCGGGACTAGCGGGAGTAGGGCCACGGCAAATACGCAGTATTTT	CASSEALPGTSGSRATANTQYF
TRBV9	NA	NA	TRBJ2-2	TGTGCCAGCAGCGTAGGACCCTCTTCGGTACAGCACACCGGGGAGCTGTTTTTT	CASSVGPSSVQHTGELFF
TRBV7-2	TRBD1	NA	TRBJ1-2	TGTGCCAGCAGCGTCATAACCGGGACAGGGGGAGATGCTGGCTACACCTTC	CASSVITGTGGDAGYTF